This T cell receptor (beta chain) was recovered during a study of CD8+ T cells in alopecia areata. CDR1 and CDR2 (germline): MNHEY, SMNVEV (reference sequence). This CDR3 comprises 15 residues. J was trimmed by 0 bases and V by 6 bases; bases with no gene match: 2. Isolated RNA was reverse transcribed into cDNA used as the sequencing template. Some clones are missing from TCRdb's copy, which holds only in-frame ones; the method was immunoSEQ multiplex PCR. The sample carries over 90,000 clones, around 59% recorded once. Using a FACSAria, the CD4+ and CD8+ T cells were sorted from the PBMCs. This clone appeared a few times.

The genes are TRBV27 and TRBJ2-2; 9 bases line up with TRBD1. The receptor was isolated from a human donor in good health. The sample taken for sequencing was CD4+ T cells sorted from blood. The CDR3 here is CASSRQGANTGELFF. For the CDR3, the DNA is TGTGCCAGCAGCCGACAGGGGGCGAACACCGGGGAGCTGTTTTTT.